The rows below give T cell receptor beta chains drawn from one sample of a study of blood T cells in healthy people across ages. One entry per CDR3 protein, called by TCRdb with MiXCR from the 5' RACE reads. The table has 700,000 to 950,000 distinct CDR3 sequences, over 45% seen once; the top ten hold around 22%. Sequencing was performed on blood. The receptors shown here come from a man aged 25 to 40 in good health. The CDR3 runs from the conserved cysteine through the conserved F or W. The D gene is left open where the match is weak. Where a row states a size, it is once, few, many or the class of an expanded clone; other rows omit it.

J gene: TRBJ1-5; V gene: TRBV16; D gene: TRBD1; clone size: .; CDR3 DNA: TGTGCCAGCAGCCAATCGATGCGACAGGGTGATCAGCCCCAGCATTTT; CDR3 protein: CASSQSMRQGDQPQHF
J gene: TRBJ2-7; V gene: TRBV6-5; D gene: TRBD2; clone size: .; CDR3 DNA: TGTGCCAGCAGTTACCAGGTGATAGCGGGTACCGGCGAGCAGTACTTC; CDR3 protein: CASSYQVIAGTGEQYF
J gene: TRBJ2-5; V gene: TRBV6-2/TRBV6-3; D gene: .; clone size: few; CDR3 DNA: TGTGCCAGCAGTCCCCCCCCGGGCTATTGGCAACAAGAGACCCAGTACTTC; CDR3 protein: CASSPPPGYWQQETQYF
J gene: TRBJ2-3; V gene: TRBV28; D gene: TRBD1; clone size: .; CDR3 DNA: TGTGCCAGCATATTGACACAGGGGAGCACAGATACGCAGTATTTT; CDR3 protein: CASILTQGSTDTQYF
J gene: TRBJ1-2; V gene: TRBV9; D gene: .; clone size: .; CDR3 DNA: TGTGCCAGCAGCGTCGAGGCGTTCGATCTTCGTGGCTACACCTTC; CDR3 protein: CASSVEAFDLRGYTF
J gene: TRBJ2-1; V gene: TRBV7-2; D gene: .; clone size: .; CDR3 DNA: TGTGCCAGCAGCTTATCACCCAGAACGGGCGATGAGCAGTTCTTC; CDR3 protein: CASSLSPRTGDEQFF
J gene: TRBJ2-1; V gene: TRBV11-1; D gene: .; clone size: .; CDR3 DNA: TGTGCCAGCAGCTTAGCCCGGGACTCCCGATACAATGAGCAGTTCTTC; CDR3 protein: CASSLARDSRYNEQFF
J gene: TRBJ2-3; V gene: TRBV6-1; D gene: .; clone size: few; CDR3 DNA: TGTGCCAGCAGTGACGGAATGGGTGCGGCCGCAGATACGCAGTATTTT; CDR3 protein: CASSDGMGAAADTQYF
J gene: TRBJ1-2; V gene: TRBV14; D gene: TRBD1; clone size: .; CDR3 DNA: TGTGCCAGCAGCCTTTTTGGACAGGGTTCTGGCTACACCTTC; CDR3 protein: CASSLFGQGSGYTF
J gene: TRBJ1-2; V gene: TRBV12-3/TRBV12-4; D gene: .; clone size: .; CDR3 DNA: TGTGCCAGCAGTACAACTATTCCTAACTATGGCTACACCTTC; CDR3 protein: CASSTTIPNYGYTF
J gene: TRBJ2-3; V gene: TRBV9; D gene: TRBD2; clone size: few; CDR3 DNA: TGTGCCAGCAGCCCTTCAAGCGGGAGGGTGTACGACACAGATACGCAGTATTTT; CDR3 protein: CASSPSSGRVYDTDTQYF
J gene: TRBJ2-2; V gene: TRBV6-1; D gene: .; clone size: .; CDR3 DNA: TGTGCCAGCAGTGCGCCTTACACCGGGGAGCTGTTTTTT; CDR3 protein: CASSAPYTGELFF
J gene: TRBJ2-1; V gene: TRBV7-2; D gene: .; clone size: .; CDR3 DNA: TGTGCCAGCAGCTTGAGGAGCGTGAGCTCCTACAATGAGCAGTTCTTC; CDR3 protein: CASSLRSVSSYNEQFF
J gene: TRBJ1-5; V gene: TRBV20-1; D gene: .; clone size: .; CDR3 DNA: TGCAGTGCTAGTGGAACGCCGGGGATTAGCAATCAGCCCCAGCATTTT; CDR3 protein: CSASGTPGISNQPQHF
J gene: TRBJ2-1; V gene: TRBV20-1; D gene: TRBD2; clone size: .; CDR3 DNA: TGCAGTCCGAGCGGGAGGGGCTACAATGAGCAGTTCTTC; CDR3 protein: CSPSGRGYNEQFF
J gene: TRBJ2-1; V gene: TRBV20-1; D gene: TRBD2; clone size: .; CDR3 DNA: TGCAGTGCTAACCCGGGGGGGTCCTACAATGAGCAGTTCTTC; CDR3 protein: CSANPGGSYNEQFF
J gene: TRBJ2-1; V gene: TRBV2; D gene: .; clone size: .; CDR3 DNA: TGTGCCAGCGGGGGGCAAAGATCCTACAATGAGCAGTTCTTC; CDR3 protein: CASGGQRSYNEQFF
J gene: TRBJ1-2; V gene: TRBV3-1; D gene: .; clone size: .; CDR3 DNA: TGTGCCAGCAGCCTCCGGGACCGGACTGACTATGGCTACACCTTC; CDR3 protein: CASSLRDRTDYGYTF
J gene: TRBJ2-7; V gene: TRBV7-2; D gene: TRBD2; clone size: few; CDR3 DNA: TGTGCCAGCAGCAGAACAAGCGGGAGTCTTTACGAGCAGTACTTC; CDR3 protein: CASSRTSGSLYEQYF
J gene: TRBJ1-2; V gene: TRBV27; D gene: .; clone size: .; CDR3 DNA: TGTGCCAGCAGTAAACGAAACACGTATGGCTACACCTTC; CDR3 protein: CASSKRNTYGYTF
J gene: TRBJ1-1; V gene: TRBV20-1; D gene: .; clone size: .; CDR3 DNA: TGCAGTGCTAGAGATGGCGCCCAGTGGGGGGATGAAGCTTTCTTT; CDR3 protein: CSARDGAQWGDEAFF
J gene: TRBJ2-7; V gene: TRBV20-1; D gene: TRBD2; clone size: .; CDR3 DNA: TGCAGTGCTAGTTCGGGGACTAGCGGGAACGAGCAGTACTTC; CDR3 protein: CSASSGTSGNEQYF
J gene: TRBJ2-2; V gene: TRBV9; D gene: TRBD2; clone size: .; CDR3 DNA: TGTGCCAGCAGCGCATACGGACTAGCGGGAGGATCGGCCGGGGAGCTGTTTTTT; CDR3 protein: CASSAYGLAGGSAGELFF
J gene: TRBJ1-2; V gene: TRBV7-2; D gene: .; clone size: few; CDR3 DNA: TGTGCCAGCAGCTCTCAGGGACGCTACACCTTC; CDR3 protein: CASSSQGRYTF
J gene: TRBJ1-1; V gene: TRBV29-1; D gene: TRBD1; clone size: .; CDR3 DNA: TGCAGCGTTATACAGGGGTTGAACACTGAAGCTTTCTTT; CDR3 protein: CSVIQGLNTEAFF
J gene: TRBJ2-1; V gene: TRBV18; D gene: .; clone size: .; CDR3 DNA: TGTGCCAGCTCACGGCCGCCCTCGAAGGGGGGCCCCGATGAGCAGTTCTTC; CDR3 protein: CASSRPPSKGGPDEQFF
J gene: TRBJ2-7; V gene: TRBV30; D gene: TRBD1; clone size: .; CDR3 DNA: TGTGCCGGCAGGGGGTTTTACGAGCAGTACTTC; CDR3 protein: CAGRGFYEQYF
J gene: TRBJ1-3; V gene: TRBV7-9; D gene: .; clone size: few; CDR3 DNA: TGTGCCAGCAGCCACGACGAGAACACCATATATTTT; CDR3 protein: CASSHDENTIYF
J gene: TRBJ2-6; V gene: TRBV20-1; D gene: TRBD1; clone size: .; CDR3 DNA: TGCAGTGCCCTACAGGGGGCCTCTGGGGCCAACGTCCTGACTTTC; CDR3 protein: CSALQGASGANVLTF
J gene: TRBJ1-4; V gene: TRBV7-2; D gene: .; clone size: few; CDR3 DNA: TGTGCCAGCAGCTTAGTTGCAGGGGAGGTTGAAAAACTGTTTTTT; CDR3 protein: CASSLVAGEVEKLFF
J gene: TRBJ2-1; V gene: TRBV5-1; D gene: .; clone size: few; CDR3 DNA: TGCGCCAGCAGCTTGAACGCCGACAGGACCTACAATGAGCAGTTCTTC; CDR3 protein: CASSLNADRTYNEQFF
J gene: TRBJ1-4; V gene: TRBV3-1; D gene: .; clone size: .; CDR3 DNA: TGTGCCAGCAGCCATAGGGGTGGTGAAAAACTGTTTTTT; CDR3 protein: CASSHRGGEKLFF
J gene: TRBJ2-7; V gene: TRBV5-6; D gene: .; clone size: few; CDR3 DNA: TGTGCCAGCAGCTTTAGCATGAATGCTTACGAGCAGTACTTC; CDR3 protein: CASSFSMNAYEQYF
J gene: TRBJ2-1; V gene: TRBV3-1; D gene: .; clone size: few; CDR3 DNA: TGTGCCAGCAGCCATGTCGGCCCCCGCGGCGATGAGCAGTTCTTC; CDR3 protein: CASSHVGPRGDEQFF
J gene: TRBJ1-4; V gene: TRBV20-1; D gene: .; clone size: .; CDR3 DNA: TGCAGTGCTAGAGATATAGCGGGTTGGGAAAAACTGTTTTTT; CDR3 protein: CSARDIAGWEKLFF
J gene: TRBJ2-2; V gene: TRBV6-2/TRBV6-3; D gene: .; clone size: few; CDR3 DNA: TGTGCCAGCAACCCCGCAGGGGAGGGCACCGGGGAGCTGTTTTTT; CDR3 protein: CASNPAGEGTGELFF
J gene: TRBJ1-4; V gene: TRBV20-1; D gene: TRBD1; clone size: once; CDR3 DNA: TGCAGTGCTAGAAGACAGGGGAGAGAAAAACTGTTTTTT; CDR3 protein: CSARRQGREKLFF
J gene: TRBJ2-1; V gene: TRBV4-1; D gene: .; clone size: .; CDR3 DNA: TGCGCCAGCAACACGTCCCCGGACCTGATCAGGAATGAGCAGTTCTTC; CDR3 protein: CASNTSPDLIRNEQFF
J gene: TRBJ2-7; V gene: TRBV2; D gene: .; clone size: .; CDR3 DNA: TGTGCCAGCAGTGACCCTCCTTCTTACGAGCAGTACTTC; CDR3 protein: CASSDPPSYEQYF
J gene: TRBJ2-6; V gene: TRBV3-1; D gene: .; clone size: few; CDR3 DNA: TGTGCCAGCAGCCGACGAAACTCTGGGGCCAACGTCCTGACTTTC; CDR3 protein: CASSRRNSGANVLTF
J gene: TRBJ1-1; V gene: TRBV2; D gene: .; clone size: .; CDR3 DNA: TGTGCCAGCAGTGACAGCCCGAACACTGAAGCTTTCTTT; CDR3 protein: CASSDSPNTEAFF
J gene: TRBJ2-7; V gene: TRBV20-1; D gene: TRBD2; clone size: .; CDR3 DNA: TGCAGGACCGGACTAGCGGGAGGGCCCTCCTACGAGAAGTACTTC; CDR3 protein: CRTGLAGGPSYEKYF
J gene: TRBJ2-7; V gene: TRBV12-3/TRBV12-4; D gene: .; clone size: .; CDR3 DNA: TGTGCCAGCAGTTTGCGGCTTCACGATGAGCAGTACTTC; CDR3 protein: CASSLRLHDEQYF
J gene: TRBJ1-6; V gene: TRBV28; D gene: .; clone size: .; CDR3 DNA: TGTGCCACCGGGGGGAGGATAGATTCACCCCTCCACTTT; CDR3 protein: CATGGRIDSPLHF
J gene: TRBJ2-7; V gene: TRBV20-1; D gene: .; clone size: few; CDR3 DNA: TGCAGTGCTGATGACCCGGGTAGAATCACCTACGAGCAGTACTTC; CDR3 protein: CSADDPGRITYEQYF
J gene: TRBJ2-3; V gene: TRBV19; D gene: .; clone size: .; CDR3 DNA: TGTGCCAGTAGCCAAACAGGGACAGATACGCAGTATTTT; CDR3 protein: CASSQTGTDTQYF
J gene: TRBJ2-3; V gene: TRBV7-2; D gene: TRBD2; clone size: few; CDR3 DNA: TGTGCCAGCGATAGCGGGCAAGACACAGATACGCAGTATTTT; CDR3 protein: CASDSGQDTDTQYF